A single sample gave rise to the 24 T cell receptor beta chains below, sequenced in a study of cytomegalovirus exposure and HLA in healthy donors. The PCR contained 60 Vbeta and 13 Jbeta primers. The assay was immunoSEQ multiplex PCR, and TCRdb's table has in-frame clones only and misses some. The repertoire holds 130,000 to 150,000 clones, with roughly 62% as singletons. The sequenced sample consisted of PBMCs. These receptors were taken from a man in his 60s in good health and CMV-seronegative.

This clone was seen more than once but under ten times. The chain recombines TRBV11-2 with TRBJ2-1, with TRBD2 matching 10 bases. V shed 3 bases, J shed 5 bases, and the junction held 4 bases outside the gene matches. Germline loops: CDR1 SGHAT, CDR2 FQNNGV. There are 15 residues in the CDR3. The CDR3 bases are TGTGCCAGCAGCTTGGGGACTAGCGACAACAATGAGCAGTTCTTC. Translation: CASSLGTSDNNEQFF.

The chain has TRBV5-1 and TRBJ2-7; D gene unclear. Germline-derived CDR1 and CDR2 are SGHRS and YFSETQ. The CDR3 sequence is 15 residues long. V was shortened by 0 bases and J by 0 bases, with 10 bases between the two germline ends. CDR3 coding DNA: TGCGCCAGCAGCTTGGACTACGAGACCTCCTACGAGCAGTACTTC. Translating it yields CASSLDYETSYEQYF.

This chain uses TRBV5-5 with TRBJ1-4; tentatively, D is TRBD1 (6 bases). V was trimmed by 4 bases and J by 3 bases, leaving 16 bases between them. This CDR3 is built from 16 residues. The germline CDR1 and CDR2 sequences are SGHKS and YYEKEE (reference sequence). CDR3 DNA: TGTGCCAGCAGCCCATTTTACGGGACACCTAATGAAAAACTGTTTTTT. Protein sequence: CASSPFYGTPNEKLFF.

This clone was seen once. The J gene is TRBJ1-1, the V gene TRBV7-9, with D unresolved. The CDR3 consists of 14 residues. The germline V and J ends were trimmed by 1 base and 1 base, with 7 bases remaining between them. Germline CDR1 reads SEHNR; CDR2 reads FQNEAQ (reference sequence). The CDR3 region is CASSLEAGNTEAFF. For the CDR3, the DNA is TGTGCCAGCAGCTTAGAAGCAGGGAACACTGAAGCTTTCTTT.

V usage is TRBV4-1 and J usage is TRBJ2-7; 9 bases match TRBD1. This CDR3 contains 22 residues. Losses at the gene ends were 1 base for V and 2 bases for J; bases not matched to a gene: 24. Germline V gives CDR1 MGHRA, CDR2 YSYEKL. CDR3 residues: CASSQVLIPGQGTLRGAYEQYF. The DNA for the CDR3 is TGCGCCAGCAGCCAAGTCCTGATACCGGGACAGGGAACGTTGAGGGGGGCCTACGAGCAGTACTTC.

The V gene is TRBV2, the J gene TRBJ2-7; a weak D match, TRBD1 (6 bases). CDR3 length: 15 residues. Per germline, CDR1 SNHLY and CDR2 FYNNEI. Trimming took 8 bases from V and 4 from J, leaving 21 bases between them. Here the CDR3 reads CASLQVESQGYEQYF. Written as DNA, the CDR3 is TGTGCCAGCCTCCAGGTAGAGTCACAGGGTTACGAGCAGTACTTC.

This rearrangement joins TRBV7-2 to TRBJ1-1; possible D gene TRBD1, 6 bases. CDR3 size: 14 residues. CDR1 SGHTA and CDR2 FQGNSA come from the germline V gene. V dropped 6 bases and J dropped 3 bases, with 14 bases sitting between them. The CDR3 is CASSSMQGYTEAFF. The CDR3 region has the DNA TGTGCCAGCAGTTCGATGCAGGGGTACACTGAAGCTTTCTTT.

The rearrangement uses TRBV28 and TRBJ2-7, with D possibly being TRBD2 (5 bases). V gave up 2 bases and J gave up 3 bases, with 8 bases separating them. The CDR3 has 13 residues. Germline-derived CDR1 and CDR2 are MDHEN and SYDVKM. CDR3 loop: CASSLLARYEQYF. CDR3 DNA sequence: TGTGCCAGCAGTTTACTAGCTCGCTACGAGCAGTACTTC.

The rearrangement links TRBV25-1 to TRBJ2-5; D may be TRBD1 (6 bases). Trimming stripped 6 bases from V and 4 bases from J, with 15 bases between. The CDR3 covers 14 residues. Looked up from germline, CDR1 is MGHDK and CDR2 is SYGVNS. DNA of the CDR3: TGTGCCAGCAGCCCCTATACAGGGTCAGAGACCCAGTACTTC. Its translation is CASSPYTGSETQYF.

The chain is built from TRBV27 and TRBJ1-2; TRBD1 matches at 11 bases. Per germline, CDR1 MNHEY and CDR2 SMNVEV (reference sequence). V dropped 4 bases and J dropped 4; count of bases not matched to a gene: 5. The CDR3 has 15 amino acids. DNA of the CDR3: TGTGCCAGCAGTTGGGGACAGGGGGTCGCCTATGGCTACACCTTC. It codes for CASSWGQGVAYGYTF.

The chain employs TRBV11-2 and TRBJ1-1; weak D call: TRBD1 (5 bases). V shed 3 bases and J shed 5 bases, with 16 bases lying between them. The CDR3 is 15 amino acids. The germline V gene encodes CDR1 SGHAT and CDR2 FQNNGV. The CDR3 DNA follows: TGTGCCAGCAGCTTCCAACGCCGGGGGGATACTGAAGCTTTCTTT. Translation: CASSFQRRGDTEAFF.

CDR3 sequence (DNA): TGTGCCAGCAGTGAGGAGGGTAGTAGGCTCACCGGGGAGCTGTTTTTT. Its protein product is CASSEEGSRLTGELFF. The genes are TRBV2 and TRBJ2-2; possible D gene TRBD2, 6 bases. Between the trimmed V and J ends, which lost 3 bases and 4 bases, there was a span of 15 bases. This CDR3 region has 16 residues. Germline V lookup: CDR1 SNHLY, CDR2 FYNNEI.

This clone has more than one count but fewer than ten. The chain couples TRBV11-3 to TRBJ1-1, with D possibly TRBD1 on 5 matching bases. V lost 5 bases and J lost 3, with 16 bases in between. CDR1 is SGHNT and CDR2 is YENEEA in the germline V gene. The CDR3 totals 15 residues. CDR3 loop: CASSQGGGRHTEAFF. CDR3 nucleotides: TGTGCCAGCAGCCAGGGCGGGGGTAGACACACTGAAGCTTTCTTT.

The table lists this clone with a few counts. The chain is built from TRBV4-3 and TRBJ2-2; no definite D call. Per germline, CDR1 LGHNA and CDR2 YSLEER. Deletions cut 0 bases from V and 0 bases from J, with 8 bases between. The CDR3 is made up of 16 amino acids. CDR3 region: CASSQDLVANTGELFF. Written as DNA, the CDR3 is TGCGCCAGCAGCCAAGATCTTGTCGCGAACACCGGGGAGCTGTTTTTT.

CDR3 nucleotides: TGCGCCAGCAGCCAAGAAGTAACTAGCGGCTACAATGAGCAGTTCTTC. It encodes CASSQEVTSGYNEQFF. The chain uses TRBV4-1 and TRBJ2-1; 8 nucleotides align to TRBD2. Unmatched junction bases numbered 4, after V lost 0 bases and J lost 3 bases. Germline values: CDR1 MGHRA, CDR2 YSYEKL. CDR3 length equals 16 residues.

Here the CDR3 DNA reads TGTGCCTGGGATAAACGACAGCAAGAGACCCAGTACTTC. Translation: CAWDKRQQETQYF. The chain is built from TRBV30 and TRBJ2-5; tentatively, D is TRBD1 (5 bases). The CDR3 is 13 residues long. The ends were cut back, 5 bases at V and 2 bases at J, with 12 bases in the middle. CDR1 and CDR2 (germline): GTSNPN, SVGIG (reference sequence).

The chain combines TRBV28 with TRBJ2-6; perhaps TRBD1 as D (5 bases). The germline V and J ends were trimmed by 4 bases and 3 bases, with 10 bases remaining between them. CDR1 is MDHEN, CDR2 SYDVKM, per germline. The CDR3 covers 15 residues. The CDR3 sequence: CASSSRGGGANVLTF. CDR3 nucleotides: TGTGCCAGCAGTTCTAGGGGCGGTGGGGCCAACGTCCTGACTTTC. The entire variable domain, with the rest obtained from reference TRBV28 and TRBJ2-6, is as follows: DVKVTQSSRYLVKRTGEKVFLECVQDMDHENMFWYRQDPGLGLRLIYFSYDVKMKEKGDIPEGYSVSREKKERFSLILESASTNQTSMYLCASSSRGGGANVLTFGAGSRLTVL.

The chain is built from TRBV14 and TRBJ1-1; D is possibly TRBD1 (5 bases). This CDR3 spans 13 amino acids. The V gene's germline CDR1 is SGHDN and CDR2 FVKESK. The germline V and J ends were trimmed by 4 bases and 1 base, with 7 bases remaining between them. The CDR3 reads CASSLQGNTEAFF. The DNA of the CDR3 is TGTGCCAGCAGCCTTCAGGGGAACACTGAAGCTTTCTTT. The whole variable domain, remainder taken from reference TRBV14 and TRBJ1-1, is EAGVTQFPSHSVIEKGQTVTLRCDPISGHDNLYWYRRVMGKEIKFLLHFVKESKQDESGMPNNRFLAERTGGTYSTLKVQPAELEDSGVYFCASSLQGNTEAFFGQGTRLTVV.

A few counts support this clone. V and J are TRBV2 and TRBJ2-5, with no clear D. With 6 bases removed from V and 4 bases from J, the gap between germline ends came to 12 bases. This CDR3 comprises 13 residues. Germline lookup yields CDR1 SNHLY and CDR2 FYNNEI. The CDR3 here is CASRANSLETQYF. Written as DNA, the CDR3 is TGTGCCAGCAGGGCCAATTCGCTAGAGACCCAGTACTTC.

This clone occurred once. The chain carries TRBV13 and TRBJ2-3, with TRBD1 matching 10 bases. The J segment lost 14 bases and the V segment lost 5 bases, leaving 10 bases of the junction unmatched. The CDR3 consists of 13 residues. Germline values: CDR1 PRHDT, CDR2 FYEKMQ (reference sequence). The DNA for the CDR3 is TGTGCCAGCAGCCGAGAAGTGGGACAGGGGTGGTATTTT. Its protein product is CASSREVGQGWYF.

The rearrangement joins TRBV29-1 to TRBJ2-5, with 9 bases fitting TRBD2. J lost 5 bases, V lost 4 bases, and 11 bases had no gene match. Germline CDR1 SQVTM, CDR2 ANQGSEA. The CDR3 runs 15 residues. CDR3 in amino acids: CSVGLVAGAWETQYF. The CDR3 DNA follows: TGCAGCGTTGGGTTGGTAGCGGGAGCATGGGAGACCCAGTACTTC.

The chain couples TRBV7-3 to TRBJ2-7, with 9 bases aligning to TRBD1. The V gene end was trimmed by 5 bases and the J gene end by 3 bases; junction bases not matched to a gene: 5. The germline V gene encodes CDR1 SGHTA and CDR2 FQGTGA. The CDR3 length is 14 residues. In nucleotides, the CDR3 is TGTGCCAGCAGCATAGGGACAGGGAGCTACGAGCAGTACTTC. Translation: CASSIGTGSYEQYF.

This clone was recorded only once. This chain connects TRBV29-1 to TRBJ1-5; a possible D gene is TRBD1 (6 bases). The V end lost 6 bases, the J end lost 7 bases, and 16 bases lay between the germline ends. The CDR3 has 13 residues. CDR1 and CDR2 (germline): SQVTM, ANQGSEA. The CDR3 DNA reads as TGCAGCGTCGTTACAGGGTTGGGCCAGCCCCAGCATTTT. Its translation: CSVVTGLGQPQHF.

The V call is TRBV28, the J call TRBJ1-5, with 8 bases fitting TRBD1. Germline lookup yields CDR1 MDHEN and CDR2 SYDVKM. The CDR3 is 16 residues long. J was trimmed by 5 bases and V by 8 bases; bases with no gene match: 14. The chain's CDR3 is CASGEGADRGHQPQHF. The CDR3 DNA reads as TGTGCCAGCGGAGAGGGGGCTGACAGGGGCCATCAGCCCCAGCATTTT.